A selection of T cell receptor beta chains follows, all from one sample in a study of shared clonotypes between healthy human individuals. TCRdb's copy holds only in-frame clones and misses some; the assay was immunoSEQ multiplex PCR. This table has millions of clones, roughly 92% appearing once. Source material: naive CD4+ T cells sorted from blood. These receptors were obtained from a man younger than 35 in good health. Both conserved end residues are part of each CDR3. The D gene is left open where the match is weak. A clone size is listed for some rows: how often the clone was seen (once, few, many), or a class if it is expanded.

CDR3aa: CASSWSNTGELFF
CDR3nt: TGCGCCAGCAGTTGGAGCAACACCGGGGAGCTGTTTTTT
d_gene: -
v_gene: TRBV23-1
j_gene: TRBJ2-2
abundance: -

CDR3aa: CASSPGVPPEQFF
CDR3nt: TGTGCCAGCAGCCCCGGAGTCCCCCCGGAGCAGTTCTTC
d_gene: -
v_gene: TRBV11-2
j_gene: TRBJ2-1
abundance: once

CDR3aa: CASRAGTAYGYTF
CDR3nt: TGTGCCAGCAGGGCTGGGACAGCCTATGGCTACACCTTC
d_gene: TRBD1
v_gene: TRBV6-6
j_gene: TRBJ1-2
abundance: -

CDR3aa: CASSLGASGGLSTDTQYF
CDR3nt: TGTGCCAGCAGCTTGGGGGCTAGCGGGGGCCTGAGCACAGATACGCAGTATTTT
d_gene: TRBD2
v_gene: TRBV5-4
j_gene: TRBJ2-3
abundance: -

CDR3aa: CASSFGQGRSPLHF
CDR3nt: TGTGCCAGCAGCTTCGGACAGGGGCGATCACCCCTCCACTTT
d_gene: TRBD1
v_gene: TRBV7-2
j_gene: TRBJ1-6
abundance: -

CDR3aa: CASSYGVDQFF
CDR3nt: TGTGCCAGCAGTTACGGGGTAGATCAGTTCTTC
d_gene: -
v_gene: TRBV2
j_gene: TRBJ2-1
abundance: -

CDR3aa: CASSSGGWNTEAFF
CDR3nt: TGTGCCAGCAGCTCAGGGGGTTGGAACACTGAAGCTTTCTTT
d_gene: TRBD1
v_gene: TRBV5-5
j_gene: TRBJ1-1
abundance: -

CDR3aa: CASSQESMGGEQFF
CDR3nt: TGCGCCAGCAGCCAAGAGTCGATGGGGGGGGAGCAGTTCTTC
d_gene: TRBD2
v_gene: TRBV4-3
j_gene: TRBJ2-1
abundance: -

CDR3aa: CASRKVAGGGQPQHF
CDR3nt: TGTGCCAGTAGAAAGGTTGCAGGGGGCGGGCAGCCCCAGCATTTT
d_gene: TRBD1
v_gene: TRBV19
j_gene: TRBJ1-5
abundance: -

CDR3aa: CASSEALTWGIYGYTF
CDR3nt: TGTGCCAGCAGTGAAGCGCTAACTTGGGGCATCTATGGCTACACCTTC
d_gene: -
v_gene: TRBV10-3
j_gene: TRBJ1-2
abundance: -

CDR3aa: CASTPGLAGNNEQFF
CDR3nt: TGTGCCAGCACCCCCGGACTAGCGGGGAACAATGAGCAGTTCTTC
d_gene: TRBD2
v_gene: TRBV28
j_gene: TRBJ2-1
abundance: -

CDR3aa: CASKLKQSIYGYTF
CDR3nt: TGTGCCAGCAAACTAAAACAGAGTATCTATGGCTACACCTTC
d_gene: -
v_gene: TRBV6-6
j_gene: TRBJ1-2
abundance: -

CDR3aa: CASSPPLAGTQETQYF
CDR3nt: TGTGCCAGCTCACCACCGCTAGCGGGGACTCAAGAGACCCAGTACTTC
d_gene: TRBD2
v_gene: TRBV18
j_gene: TRBJ2-5
abundance: once

CDR3aa: CASSDLTGEQYF
CDR3nt: TGCGCCAGCAGTGATCTGACCGGGGAGCAGTACTTC
d_gene: -
v_gene: TRBV10-1
j_gene: TRBJ2-7
abundance: -

CDR3aa: CASSQPIRDRAHEQYF
CDR3nt: TGCGCCAGCAGCCAACCGATTCGGGACAGGGCCCACGAGCAGTACTTC
d_gene: TRBD1
v_gene: TRBV4-1
j_gene: TRBJ2-7
abundance: -

CDR3aa: CASSALSGTTAYEQYF
CDR3nt: TGTGCCAGCAGCGCCCTCTCGGGGACAACCGCCTACGAGCAGTACTTC
d_gene: -
v_gene: TRBV5-5
j_gene: TRBJ2-7
abundance: -

CDR3aa: CASSPVSGRETQYF
CDR3nt: TGTGCCAGCTCACCAGTTTCAGGGAGGGAGACCCAGTACTTC
d_gene: -
v_gene: TRBV18
j_gene: TRBJ2-5
abundance: -

CDR3aa: CASSVAVVGDEQFF
CDR3nt: TGTGCCAGCAGCGTAGCCGTTGTCGGGGATGAGCAGTTCTTC
d_gene: -
v_gene: TRBV9
j_gene: TRBJ2-1
abundance: -

CDR3aa: CASSLDRGSEKLFF
CDR3nt: TGCGCCAGCAGCTTGGACAGGGGGAGTGAAAAACTGTTTTTT
d_gene: TRBD1
v_gene: TRBV5-1
j_gene: TRBJ1-4
abundance: -

CDR3aa: CATSRPERGAEAFF
CDR3nt: TGTGCCACCAGCAGACCGGAGCGGGGGGCTGAAGCTTTCTTT
d_gene: -
v_gene: TRBV15
j_gene: TRBJ1-1
abundance: -

CDR3aa: CASSLERTLNTEAFF
CDR3nt: TGCGCCAGCAGCTTGGAAAGGACTTTGAACACTGAAGCTTTCTTT
d_gene: -
v_gene: TRBV5-1
j_gene: TRBJ1-1
abundance: once

CDR3aa: CASSFYRGGTDTQYF
CDR3nt: TGTGCCAGCAGCTTCTATCGCGGGGGCACAGATACGCAGTATTTT
d_gene: -
v_gene: TRBV9
j_gene: TRBJ2-3
abundance: -

CDR3aa: CASSEPLGGTGANVLTF
CDR3nt: TGTGCCAGCAGTGAACCCTTAGGTGGGACTGGGGCCAACGTCCTGACTTTC
d_gene: -
v_gene: TRBV25-1
j_gene: TRBJ2-6
abundance: -

CDR3aa: CASKPQGGPLHF
CDR3nt: TGTGCCAGCAAACCGCAGGGGGGACCCCTCCACTTT
d_gene: TRBD1
v_gene: TRBV7-8
j_gene: TRBJ1-6
abundance: -

CDR3aa: CASRATRVSSYEQYF
CDR3nt: TGCGCCAGCAGGGCTACTAGGGTTAGCTCCTACGAGCAGTACTTC
d_gene: -
v_gene: TRBV10-2
j_gene: TRBJ2-7
abundance: -

CDR3aa: CASSLGRIPYEQYF
CDR3nt: TGTGCCAGCAGTTTAGGGCGGATCCCCTACGAGCAGTACTTC
d_gene: -
v_gene: TRBV28
j_gene: TRBJ2-7
abundance: -

CDR3aa: CASSAADSGRANEQFF
CDR3nt: TGTGCCAGCAGCGCAGCAGATAGCGGGAGGGCCAATGAGCAGTTCTTC
d_gene: TRBD2
v_gene: TRBV9
j_gene: TRBJ2-1
abundance: -

CDR3aa: CASSVDAYTIYF
CDR3nt: TGTGCCAGCAGCGTTGATGCGTACACCATATATTTT
d_gene: -
v_gene: TRBV9
j_gene: TRBJ1-3
abundance: -

CDR3aa: CASRSPGQGVPPYGYTF
CDR3nt: TGTGCCAGTAGGTCCCCGGGACAGGGGGTTCCCCCCTATGGCTACACCTTC
d_gene: TRBD1
v_gene: TRBV19
j_gene: TRBJ1-2
abundance: -

CDR3aa: CASSPPGAYEQYF
CDR3nt: TGCGCCAGCAGCCCGCCCGGAGCCTACGAGCAGTACTTC
d_gene: -
v_gene: TRBV5-1
j_gene: TRBJ2-7
abundance: -

CDR3aa: CASSSAAGAHYEQYF
CDR3nt: TGTGCCAGCAGTTCTGCAGCGGGGGCCCACTACGAGCAGTACTTC
d_gene: TRBD2
v_gene: TRBV27
j_gene: TRBJ2-7
abundance: -

CDR3aa: CASSLIGTGKGNTIYF
CDR3nt: TGTGCCAGCAGTTTAATTGGGACAGGGAAAGGAAACACCATATATTTT
d_gene: TRBD1
v_gene: TRBV28
j_gene: TRBJ1-3
abundance: -

CDR3aa: CASSSPFGQGEDTQYF
CDR3nt: TGTGCCAGCTCATCACCTTTCGGACAGGGAGAAGATACGCAGTATTTT
d_gene: TRBD1
v_gene: TRBV18
j_gene: TRBJ2-3
abundance: -

CDR3aa: CASSRTGGGLNTEAFF
CDR3nt: TGCGCCAGCAGCCGAACAGGGGGCGGCCTGAACACTGAAGCTTTCTTT
d_gene: TRBD1
v_gene: TRBV4-1
j_gene: TRBJ1-1
abundance: -

CDR3aa: CASSERQGVEAFF
CDR3nt: TGTGCCAGCAGTGAAAGGCAGGGGGTTGAAGCTTTCTTT
d_gene: TRBD1
v_gene: TRBV6-1
j_gene: TRBJ1-1
abundance: -

CDR3aa: CASSRLPYNEQFF
CDR3nt: TGTGCCAGCAGTCGGCTTCCGTACAATGAGCAGTTCTTC
d_gene: -
v_gene: TRBV6-5
j_gene: TRBJ2-1
abundance: -

CDR3aa: CASSLESGATLGYTF
CDR3nt: TGTGCCAGCAGCTTAGAGTCAGGGGCGACACTTGGCTACACCTTC
d_gene: -
v_gene: TRBV7-9
j_gene: TRBJ1-2
abundance: -

CDR3aa: CASSPGQGSYNSPLHF
CDR3nt: TGCGCCAGCAGTCCGGGACAGGGTTCCTATAATTCACCCCTCCACTTT
d_gene: TRBD1
v_gene: TRBV10-2
j_gene: TRBJ1-6
abundance: -

CDR3aa: CASSMDRGHEQYF
CDR3nt: TGTGCCAGTAGTATGGACAGGGGACACGAGCAGTACTTC
d_gene: TRBD1
v_gene: TRBV19
j_gene: TRBJ2-7
abundance: -

CDR3aa: CASSLPGGRTEAFF
CDR3nt: TGTGCCAGCAGCCTACCAGGGGGCCGGACTGAAGCTTTCTTT
d_gene: TRBD1
v_gene: TRBV14
j_gene: TRBJ1-1
abundance: -